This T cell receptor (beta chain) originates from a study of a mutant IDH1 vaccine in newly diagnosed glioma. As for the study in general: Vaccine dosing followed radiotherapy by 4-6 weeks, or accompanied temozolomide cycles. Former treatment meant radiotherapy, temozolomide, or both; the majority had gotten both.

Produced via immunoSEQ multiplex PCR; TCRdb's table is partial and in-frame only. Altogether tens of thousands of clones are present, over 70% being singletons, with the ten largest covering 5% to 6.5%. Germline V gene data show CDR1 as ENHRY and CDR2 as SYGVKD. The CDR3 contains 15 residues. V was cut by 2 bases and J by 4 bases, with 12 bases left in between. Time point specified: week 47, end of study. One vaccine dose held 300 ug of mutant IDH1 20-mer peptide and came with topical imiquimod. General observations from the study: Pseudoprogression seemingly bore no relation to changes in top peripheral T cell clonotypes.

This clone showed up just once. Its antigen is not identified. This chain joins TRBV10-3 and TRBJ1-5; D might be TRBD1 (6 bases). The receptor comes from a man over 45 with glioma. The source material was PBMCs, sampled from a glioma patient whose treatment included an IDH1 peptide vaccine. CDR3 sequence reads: CAISEGGQGNQPQHF. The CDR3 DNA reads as TGTGCCATCAGTGAGGGCGGTCAGGGGAATCAGCCCCAGCATTTT.